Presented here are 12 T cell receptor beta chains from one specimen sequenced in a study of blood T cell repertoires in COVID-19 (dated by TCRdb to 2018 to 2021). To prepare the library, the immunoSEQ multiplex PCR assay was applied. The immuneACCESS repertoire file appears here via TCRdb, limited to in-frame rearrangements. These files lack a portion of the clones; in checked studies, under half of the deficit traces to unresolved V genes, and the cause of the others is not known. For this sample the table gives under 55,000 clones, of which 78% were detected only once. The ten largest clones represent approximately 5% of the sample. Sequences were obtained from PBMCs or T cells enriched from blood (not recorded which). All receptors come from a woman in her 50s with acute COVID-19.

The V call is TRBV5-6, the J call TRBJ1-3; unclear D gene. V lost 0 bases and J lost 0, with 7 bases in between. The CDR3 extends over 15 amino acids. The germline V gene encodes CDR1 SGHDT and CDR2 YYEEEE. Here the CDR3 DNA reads TGTGCCAGCAGCTTGGGATTTAGCTCTGGAAACACCATATATTTT. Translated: CASSLGFSSGNTIYF.

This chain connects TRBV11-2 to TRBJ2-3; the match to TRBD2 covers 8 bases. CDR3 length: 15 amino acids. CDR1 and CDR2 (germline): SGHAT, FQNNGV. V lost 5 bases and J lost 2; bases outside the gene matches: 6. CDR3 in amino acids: CASSNPGGATDTQYF. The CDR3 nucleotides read TGTGCCAGCAGCAACCCCGGGGGGGCCACAGATACGCAGTATTTT.

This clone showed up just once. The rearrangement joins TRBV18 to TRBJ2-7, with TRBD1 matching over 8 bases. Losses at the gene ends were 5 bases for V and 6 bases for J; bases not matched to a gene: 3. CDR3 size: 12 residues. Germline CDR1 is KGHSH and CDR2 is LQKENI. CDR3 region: CASSSRGREQYF. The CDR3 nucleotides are TGTGCCAGCTCATCCAGGGGGCGCGAGCAGTACTTC.

This chain's CDR3 is CSVVPIGGQETEAFF. Written as DNA, the CDR3 is TGCAGCGTCGTACCCATCGGGGGACAGGAGACTGAAGCTTTCTTT. The rearrangement links TRBV29-1 to TRBJ1-1; 8 bases are shared with TRBD1. There are 15 residues in the CDR3. Looked up from germline, CDR1 is SQVTM and CDR2 is ANQGSEA. V lost 6 bases and J lost 5; bases outside the gene matches: 14.

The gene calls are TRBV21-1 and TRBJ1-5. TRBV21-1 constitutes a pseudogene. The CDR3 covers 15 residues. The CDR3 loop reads CASSKARRGYQPQHF. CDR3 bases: TGTGCCAGCAGCAAAGCCCGGCGAGGGTACCAGCCCCAGCATTTT.

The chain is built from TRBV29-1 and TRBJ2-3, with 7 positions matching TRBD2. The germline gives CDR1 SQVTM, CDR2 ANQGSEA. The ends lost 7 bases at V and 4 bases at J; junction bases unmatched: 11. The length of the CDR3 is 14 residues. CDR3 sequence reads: CSALTSLRPDTQYF. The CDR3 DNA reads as TGCAGCGCCCTGACTAGCCTCCGACCAGATACGCAGTATTTT.

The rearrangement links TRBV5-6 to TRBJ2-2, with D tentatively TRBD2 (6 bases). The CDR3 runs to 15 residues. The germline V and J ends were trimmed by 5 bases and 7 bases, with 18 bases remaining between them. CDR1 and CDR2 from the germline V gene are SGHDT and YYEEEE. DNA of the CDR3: TGTGCCAGCAGGCGGGGACCCTTAAGTGGCGGGGAGCTGTTTTTT. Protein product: CASRRGPLSGGELFF.

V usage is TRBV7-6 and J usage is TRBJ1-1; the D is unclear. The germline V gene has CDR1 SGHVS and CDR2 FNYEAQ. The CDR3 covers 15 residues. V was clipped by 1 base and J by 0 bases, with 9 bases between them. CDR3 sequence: CASSLGASMNTEAFF. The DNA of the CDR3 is TGTGCCAGCAGCTTAGGCGCCTCAATGAACACTGAAGCTTTCTTT.

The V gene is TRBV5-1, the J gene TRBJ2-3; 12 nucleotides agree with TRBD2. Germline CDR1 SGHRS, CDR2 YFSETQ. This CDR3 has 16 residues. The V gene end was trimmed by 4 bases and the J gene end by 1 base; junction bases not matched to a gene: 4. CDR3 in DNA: TGCGCCAGCAGCAGCGGGACTAGCGGGCGCACAGATACGCAGTATTTT. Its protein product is CASSSGTSGRTDTQYF.

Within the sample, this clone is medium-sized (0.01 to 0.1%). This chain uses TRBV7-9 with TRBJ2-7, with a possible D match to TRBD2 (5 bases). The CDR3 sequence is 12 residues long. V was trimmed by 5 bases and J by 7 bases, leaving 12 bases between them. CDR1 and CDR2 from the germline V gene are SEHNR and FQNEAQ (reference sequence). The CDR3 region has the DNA TGTGCCAGCAGCCAAACCCGAGGGGAGCAGTACTTC. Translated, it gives CASSQTRGEQYF. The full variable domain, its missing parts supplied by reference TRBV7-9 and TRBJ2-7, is DTGVSQNPRHKITKRGQNVTFRCDPISEHNRLYWYRQTLGQGPEFLTYFQNEAQLEKSRLLSDRFSAERPKGSFSTLEIQRTEQGDSAMYLCASSQTRGEQYFGPGTRLTVT.

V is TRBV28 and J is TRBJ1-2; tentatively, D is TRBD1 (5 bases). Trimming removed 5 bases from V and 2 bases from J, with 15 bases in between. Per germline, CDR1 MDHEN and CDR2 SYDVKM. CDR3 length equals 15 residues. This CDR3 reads CASSLGNGANYGYTF. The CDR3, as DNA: TGTGCCAGCAGTCTAGGGAATGGGGCGAACTATGGCTACACCTTC.

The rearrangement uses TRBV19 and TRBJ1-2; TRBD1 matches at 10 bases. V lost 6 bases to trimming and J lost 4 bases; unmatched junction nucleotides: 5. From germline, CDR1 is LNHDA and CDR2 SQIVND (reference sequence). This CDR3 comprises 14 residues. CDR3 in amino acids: CASSKGQGGYGYTF. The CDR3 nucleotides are TGTGCCAGTAGCAAAGGACAGGGGGGCTATGGCTACACCTTC.